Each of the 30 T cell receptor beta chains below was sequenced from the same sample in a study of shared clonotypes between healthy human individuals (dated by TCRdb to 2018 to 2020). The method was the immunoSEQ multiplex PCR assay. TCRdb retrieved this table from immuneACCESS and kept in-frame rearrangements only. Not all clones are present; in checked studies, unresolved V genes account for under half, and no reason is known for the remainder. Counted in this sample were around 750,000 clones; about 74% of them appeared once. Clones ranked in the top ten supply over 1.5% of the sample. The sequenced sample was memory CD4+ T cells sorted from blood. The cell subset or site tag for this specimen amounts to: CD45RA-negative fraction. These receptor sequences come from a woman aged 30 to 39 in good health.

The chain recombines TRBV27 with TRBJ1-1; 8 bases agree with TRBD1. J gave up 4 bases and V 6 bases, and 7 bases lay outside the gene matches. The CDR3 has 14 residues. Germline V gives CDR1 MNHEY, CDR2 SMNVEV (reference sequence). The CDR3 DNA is TGTGCCAGCAGGCAGGACAGGGTGACCACTGAAGCTTTCTTT. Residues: CASRQDRVTTEAFF.

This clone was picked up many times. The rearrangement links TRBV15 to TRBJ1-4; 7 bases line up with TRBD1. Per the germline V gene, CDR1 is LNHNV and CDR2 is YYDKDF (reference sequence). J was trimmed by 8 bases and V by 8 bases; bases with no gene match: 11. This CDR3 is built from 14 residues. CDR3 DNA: TGTGCCACCGCCGGACAGGTCAAATTAGAAAAACTGTTTTTT. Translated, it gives CATAGQVKLEKLFF.

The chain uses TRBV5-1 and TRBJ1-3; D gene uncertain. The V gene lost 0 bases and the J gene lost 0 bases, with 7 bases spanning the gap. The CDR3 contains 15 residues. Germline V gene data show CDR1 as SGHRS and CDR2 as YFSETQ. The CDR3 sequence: CASSLDGNSGNTIYF. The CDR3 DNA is TGCGCCAGCAGCTTGGACGGGAACTCTGGAAACACCATATATTTT.

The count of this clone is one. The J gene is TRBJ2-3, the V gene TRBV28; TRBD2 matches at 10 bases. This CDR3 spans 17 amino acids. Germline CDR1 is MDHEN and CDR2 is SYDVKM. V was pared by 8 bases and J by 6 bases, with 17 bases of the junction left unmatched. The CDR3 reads CASPPVGLSGRVDTQYF. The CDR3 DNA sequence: TGTGCCAGCCCACCGGTCGGGCTCAGCGGGAGGGTGGATACGCAGTATTTT. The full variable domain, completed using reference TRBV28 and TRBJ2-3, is DVKVTQSSRYLVKRTGEKVFLECVQDMDHENMFWYRQDPGLGLRLIYFSYDVKMKEKGDIPEGYSVSREKKERFSLILESASTNQTSMYLCASPPVGLSGRVDTQYFGPGTRLTVL.

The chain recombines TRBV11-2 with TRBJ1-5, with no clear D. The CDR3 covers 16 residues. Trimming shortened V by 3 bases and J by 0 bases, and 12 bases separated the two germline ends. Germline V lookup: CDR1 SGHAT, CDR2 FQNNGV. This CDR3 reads CASSLRSDNSNQPQHF. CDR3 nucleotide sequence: TGTGCCAGCAGCTTGCGCTCTGACAATAGCAATCAGCCCCAGCATTTT. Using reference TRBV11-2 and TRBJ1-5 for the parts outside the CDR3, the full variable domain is EAGVAQSPRYKIIEKRQSVAFWCNPISGHATLYWYQQILGQGPKLLIQFQNNGVVDDSQLPKDRFSAERLKGVDSTLKIQPAKLEDSAVYLCASSLRSDNSNQPQHFGDGTRLSIL.

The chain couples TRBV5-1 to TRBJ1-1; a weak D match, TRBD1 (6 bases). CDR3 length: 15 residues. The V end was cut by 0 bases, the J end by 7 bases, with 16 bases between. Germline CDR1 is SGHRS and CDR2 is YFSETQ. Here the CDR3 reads CASSLALTGRLEAFF. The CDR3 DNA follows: TGCGCCAGCAGCTTGGCCTTGACAGGAAGACTTGAAGCTTTCTTT.

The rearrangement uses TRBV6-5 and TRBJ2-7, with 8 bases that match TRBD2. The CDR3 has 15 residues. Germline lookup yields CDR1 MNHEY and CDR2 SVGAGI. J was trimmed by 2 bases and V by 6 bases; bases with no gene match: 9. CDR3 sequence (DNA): TGTGCCAGCAGCACACGGGAGGGCCTTCCCTACGAGCAGTACTTC. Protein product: CASSTREGLPYEQYF.

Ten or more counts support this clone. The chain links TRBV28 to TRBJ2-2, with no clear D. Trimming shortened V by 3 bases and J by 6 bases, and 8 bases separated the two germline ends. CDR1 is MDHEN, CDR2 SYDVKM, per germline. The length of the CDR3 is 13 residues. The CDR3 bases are TGTGCCAGCAGTTTTTCCCACCCCGGGGAGCTGTTTTTT. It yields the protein CASSFSHPGELFF.

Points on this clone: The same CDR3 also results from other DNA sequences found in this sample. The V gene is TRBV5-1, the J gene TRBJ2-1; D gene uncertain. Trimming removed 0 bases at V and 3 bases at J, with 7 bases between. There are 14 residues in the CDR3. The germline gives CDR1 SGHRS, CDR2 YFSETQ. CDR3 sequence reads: CASSLGESYNEQFF. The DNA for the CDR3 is TGCGCCAGCAGCTTGGGGGAAAGCTACAATGAGCAGTTCTTC. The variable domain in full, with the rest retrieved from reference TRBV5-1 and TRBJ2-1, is KAGVTQTPRYLIKTRGQQVTLSCSPISGHRSVSWYQQTPGQGLQFLFEYFSETQRNKGNFPGRFSGRQFSNSRSEMNVSTLELGDSALYLCASSLGESYNEQFFGPGTRLTVL.

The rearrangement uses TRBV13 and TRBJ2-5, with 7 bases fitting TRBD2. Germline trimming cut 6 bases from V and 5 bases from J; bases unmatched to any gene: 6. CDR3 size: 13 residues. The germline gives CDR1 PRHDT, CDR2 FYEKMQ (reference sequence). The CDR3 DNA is TGTGCCAGCAGACAGCAGGGAGGGGAGACCCAGTACTTC. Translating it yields CASRQQGGETQYF.

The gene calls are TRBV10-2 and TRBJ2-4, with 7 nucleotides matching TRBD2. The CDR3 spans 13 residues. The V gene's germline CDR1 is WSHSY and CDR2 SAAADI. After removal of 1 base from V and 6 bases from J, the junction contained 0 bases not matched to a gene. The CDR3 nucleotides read TGCGCCAGCAGTGAGTGGGAGGGAAACATTCAGTACTTC. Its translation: CASSEWEGNIQYF.

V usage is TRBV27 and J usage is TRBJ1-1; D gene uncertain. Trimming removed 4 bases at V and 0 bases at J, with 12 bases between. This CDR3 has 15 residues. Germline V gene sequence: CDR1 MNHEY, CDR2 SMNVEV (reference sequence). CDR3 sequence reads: CASSSWTDLNTEAFF. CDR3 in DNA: TGTGCCAGCAGTTCCTGGACGGACTTGAACACTGAAGCTTTCTTT.

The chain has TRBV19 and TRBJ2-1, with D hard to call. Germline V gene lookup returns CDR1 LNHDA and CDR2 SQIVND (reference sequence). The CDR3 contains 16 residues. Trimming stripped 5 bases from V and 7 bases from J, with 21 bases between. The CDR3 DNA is TGTGCCAGTAGTCGGGCTAGATCATCATACCAGAATGAGCAGTTCTTC. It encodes CASSRARSSYQNEQFF.

CDR3 residues: CASSLSRPSYEQYF. The CDR3 DNA sequence: TGTGCCAGCAGTTTGAGTCGGCCTTCCTACGAGCAGTACTTC. This sequence joins TRBV28 and TRBJ2-7; D is unclear. CDR3 size: 14 residues. Trimming cost V 3 bases and J 1 base, with 10 bases left between them. CDR1 is MDHEN, CDR2 SYDVKM, per germline.

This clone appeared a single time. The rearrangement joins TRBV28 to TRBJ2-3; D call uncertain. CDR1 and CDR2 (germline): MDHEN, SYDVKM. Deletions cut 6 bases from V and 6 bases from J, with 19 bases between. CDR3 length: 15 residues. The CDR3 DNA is TGTGCCAGCAGCACTACCGGCCTGTCGTACGATACGCAGTATTTT. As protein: CASSTTGLSYDTQYF.

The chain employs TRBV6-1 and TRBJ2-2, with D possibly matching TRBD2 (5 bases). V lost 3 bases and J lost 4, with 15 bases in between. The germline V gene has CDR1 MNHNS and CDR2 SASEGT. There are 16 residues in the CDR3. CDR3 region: CASSDPRRAGTGELFF. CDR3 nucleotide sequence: TGTGCCAGCAGTGATCCCAGAAGGGCGGGCACCGGGGAGCTGTTTTTT.

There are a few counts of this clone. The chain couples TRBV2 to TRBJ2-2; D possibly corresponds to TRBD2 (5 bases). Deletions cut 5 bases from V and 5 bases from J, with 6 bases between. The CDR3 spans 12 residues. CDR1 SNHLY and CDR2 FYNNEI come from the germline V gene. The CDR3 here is CASSPGTGELFF. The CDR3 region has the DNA TGTGCCAGCAGTCCGGGGACCGGGGAGCTGTTTTTT.

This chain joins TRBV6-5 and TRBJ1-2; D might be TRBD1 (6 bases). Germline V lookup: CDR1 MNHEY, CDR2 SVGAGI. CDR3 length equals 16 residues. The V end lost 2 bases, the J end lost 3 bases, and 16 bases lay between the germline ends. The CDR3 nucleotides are TGTGCCAGCAGTTACCACGGAGGGGGGGGTGACTATGGCTACACCTTC. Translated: CASSYHGGGGDYGYTF.

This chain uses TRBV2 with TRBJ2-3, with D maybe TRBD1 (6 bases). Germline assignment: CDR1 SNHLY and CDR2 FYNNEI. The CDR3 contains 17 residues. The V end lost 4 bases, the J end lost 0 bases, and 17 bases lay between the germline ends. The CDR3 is CASSAGHTSTSTDTQYF. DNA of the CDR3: TGTGCCAGCAGTGCGGGACATACCTCAACTAGCACAGATACGCAGTATTTT.

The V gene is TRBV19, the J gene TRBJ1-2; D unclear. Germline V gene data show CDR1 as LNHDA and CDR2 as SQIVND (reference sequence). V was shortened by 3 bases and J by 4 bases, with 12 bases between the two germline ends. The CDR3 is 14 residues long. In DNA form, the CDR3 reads TGTGCCAGTAGTATCGGTAGGGTGGTCTATGGCTACACCTTC. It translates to CASSIGRVVYGYTF.

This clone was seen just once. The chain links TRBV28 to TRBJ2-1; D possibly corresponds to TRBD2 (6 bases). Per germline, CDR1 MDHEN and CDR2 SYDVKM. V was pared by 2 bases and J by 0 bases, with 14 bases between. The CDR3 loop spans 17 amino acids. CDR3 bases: TGTGCCAGCAGTTTACTAGCGTTCGGTAGCTCCTACAATGAGCAGTTCTTC. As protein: CASSLLAFGSSYNEQFF. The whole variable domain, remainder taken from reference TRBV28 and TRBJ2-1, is DVKVTQSSRYLVKRTGEKVFLECVQDMDHENMFWYRQDPGLGLRLIYFSYDVKMKEKGDIPEGYSVSREKKERFSLILESASTNQTSMYLCASSLLAFGSSYNEQFFGPGTRLTVL.

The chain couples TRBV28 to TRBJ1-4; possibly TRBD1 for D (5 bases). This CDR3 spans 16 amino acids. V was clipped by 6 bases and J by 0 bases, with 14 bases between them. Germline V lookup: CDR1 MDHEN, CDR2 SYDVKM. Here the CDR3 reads CASRGGTFATNEKLFF. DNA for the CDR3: TGTGCCAGCAGGGGGGGGACGTTTGCAACTAATGAAAAACTGTTTTTT.

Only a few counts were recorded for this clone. The CDR3 sequence is CASSAGQTVLDEQYF. CDR3 DNA: TGTGCCAGTAGTGCCGGACAGACGGTGCTTGACGAGCAGTACTTC. The chain couples TRBV19 to TRBJ2-7, with D perhaps matching TRBD1 (6 bases). The CDR3 is made up of 15 amino acids. The ends were cut back, 5 bases at V and 5 bases at J, with 19 bases in the middle. Per germline, CDR1 LNHDA and CDR2 SQIVND (reference sequence).

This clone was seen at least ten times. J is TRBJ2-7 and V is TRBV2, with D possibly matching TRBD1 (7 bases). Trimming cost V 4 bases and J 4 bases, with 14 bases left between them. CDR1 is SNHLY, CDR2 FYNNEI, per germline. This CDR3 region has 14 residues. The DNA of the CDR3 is TGTGCCAGCAGTGTGCAGGGGGGAATGTACGAGCAGTACTTC. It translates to CASSVQGGMYEQYF.

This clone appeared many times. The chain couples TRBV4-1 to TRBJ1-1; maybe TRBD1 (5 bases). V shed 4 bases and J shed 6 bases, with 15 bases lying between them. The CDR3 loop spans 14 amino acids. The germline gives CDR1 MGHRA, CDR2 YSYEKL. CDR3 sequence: CASSRDGTSPEAFF. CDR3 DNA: TGCGCCAGCAGCCGCGACGGGACGAGCCCTGAAGCTTTCTTT.

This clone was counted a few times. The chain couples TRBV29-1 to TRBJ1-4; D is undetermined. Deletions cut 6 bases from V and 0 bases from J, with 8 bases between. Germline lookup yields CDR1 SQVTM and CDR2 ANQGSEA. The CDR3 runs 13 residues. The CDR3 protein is CSVRSATNEKLFF. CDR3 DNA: TGCAGCGTCAGGAGCGCAACTAATGAAAAACTGTTTTTT. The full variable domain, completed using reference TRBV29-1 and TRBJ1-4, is SAVISQKPSRDICQRGTSLTIQCQVDSQVTMMFWYRQQPGQSLTLIATANQGSEATYESGFVIDKFPISRPNLTFSTLTVSNMSPEDSSIYLCSVRSATNEKLFFGSGTQLSVL.

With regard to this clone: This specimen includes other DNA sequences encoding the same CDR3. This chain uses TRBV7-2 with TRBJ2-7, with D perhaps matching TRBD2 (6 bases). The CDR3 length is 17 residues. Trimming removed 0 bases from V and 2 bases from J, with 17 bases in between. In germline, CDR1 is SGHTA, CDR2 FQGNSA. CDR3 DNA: TGTGCCAGCAGCTTAGCGCCGTGGGCGGGATCTACCTACGAGCAGTACTTC. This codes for CASSLAPWAGSTYEQYF.

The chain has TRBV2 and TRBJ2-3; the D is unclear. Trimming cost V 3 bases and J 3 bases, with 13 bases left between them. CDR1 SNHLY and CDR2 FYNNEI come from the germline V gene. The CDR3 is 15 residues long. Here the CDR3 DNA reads TGTGCCAGCAGTGACGACTTAGGCAGAACAGATACGCAGTATTTT. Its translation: CASSDDLGRTDTQYF.

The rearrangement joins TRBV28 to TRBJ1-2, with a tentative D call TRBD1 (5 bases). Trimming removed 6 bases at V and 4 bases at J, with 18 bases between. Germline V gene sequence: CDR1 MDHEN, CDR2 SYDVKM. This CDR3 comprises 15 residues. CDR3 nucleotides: TGTGCCAGCAGCCCCGGGGACCGCGAGCTCTATGGCTACACCTTC. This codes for CASSPGDRELYGYTF.

In nucleotides, the CDR3 is TGTGCCAGCAGTGATTTGGGAGTAGGTAATCAGCCCCAGCATTTT. Its protein product is CASSDLGVGNQPQHF. V is TRBV6-1 and J is TRBJ1-5; the D is unclear. The CDR3 length is 15 residues. Trimming pared 3 bases from V and 4 bases from J, leaving 13 bases between. Germline CDR1 and CDR2: MNHNS and SASEGT.